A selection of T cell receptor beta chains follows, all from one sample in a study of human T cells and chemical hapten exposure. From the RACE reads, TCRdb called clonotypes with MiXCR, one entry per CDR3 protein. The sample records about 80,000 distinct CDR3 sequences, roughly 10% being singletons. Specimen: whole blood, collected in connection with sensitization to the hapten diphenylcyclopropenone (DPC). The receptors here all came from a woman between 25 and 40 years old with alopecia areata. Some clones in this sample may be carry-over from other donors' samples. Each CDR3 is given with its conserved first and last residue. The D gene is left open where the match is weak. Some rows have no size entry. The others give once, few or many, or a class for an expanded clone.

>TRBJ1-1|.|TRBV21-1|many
CASSKTLNTEAFF
TGTGCCAGCAGCAAAACCCTGAACACTGAAGCTTTCTTT
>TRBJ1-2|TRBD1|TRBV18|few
CASSPDRGSGYTF
TGTGCCAGCTCACCGGACAGGGGGAGTGGCTACACCTTC
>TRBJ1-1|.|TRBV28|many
CASSPNWGVAEAFF
TGTGCCAGCAGCCCTAATTGGGGAGTGGCTGAAGCTTTCTTT
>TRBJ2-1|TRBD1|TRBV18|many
CASSLNRGRDNEQFF
TGTGCCAGCTCACTCAACAGGGGGCGGGACAATGAGCAGTTCTTC
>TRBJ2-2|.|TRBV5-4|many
CASSPDRRNTGELFF
TGTGCCAGCAGCCCCGACAGGAGGAACACCGGGGAGCTGTTTTTT
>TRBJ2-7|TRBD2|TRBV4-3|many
CASSQDSGGSSYEQYF
TGCGCCAGCAGCCAAGATTCCGGGGGGAGCTCCTACGAGCAGTACTTC
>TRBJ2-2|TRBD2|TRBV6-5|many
CASSYDLAGAGGELFF
TGTGCCAGCAGTTACGATCTAGCGGGGGCGGGCGGGGAGCTGTTTTTT
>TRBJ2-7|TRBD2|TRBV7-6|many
CASSRDSGALREQYF
TGTGCCAGCAGCCGGGATAGCGGGGCTCTCAGAGAGCAGTACTTC
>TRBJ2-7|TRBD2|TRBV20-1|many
CSAPSGTSRSYEQYF
TGCAGTGCCCCCTCCGGGACTAGCAGGTCCTACGAGCAGTACTTC
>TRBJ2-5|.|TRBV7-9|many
CASSLMGTQETQYF
TGTGCCAGCAGCTTAATGGGGACCCAAGAGACCCAGTACTTC
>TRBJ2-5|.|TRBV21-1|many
CASSTVLAGVDLVAQETQYF
TGTGCCAGCAGCACTGTACTAGCGGGAGTGGACCTAGTGGCACAAGAGACCCAGTACTTC
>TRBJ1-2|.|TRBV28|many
CASSLGGALNLLGYGYTF
TGTGCCAGCAGTTTAGGGGGAGCCCTCAATCTCCTCGGGTATGGCTACACCTTC
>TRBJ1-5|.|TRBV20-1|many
CSAADGGNQPQHF
TGCAGTGCTGCGGACGGAGGCAATCAGCCCCAGCATTTT
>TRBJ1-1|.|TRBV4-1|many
CASSQDGASMNTEAFF
TGCGCCAGCAGCCAAGATGGGGCGAGTATGAACACTGAAGCTTTCTTT
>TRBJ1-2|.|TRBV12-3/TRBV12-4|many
CASTNVGAGYTF
TGTGCCAGCACCAATGTGGGGGCTGGCTACACCTTC
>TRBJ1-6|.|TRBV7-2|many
CASSFDTHNSPLHF
TGTGCCAGCAGCTTCGACACCCATAATTCACCCCTCCACTTT
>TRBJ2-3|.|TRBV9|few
CASSVLPGPQDTQYF
TGTGCCAGCAGCGTTCTCCCGGGACCCCAGGATACGCAGTATTTT
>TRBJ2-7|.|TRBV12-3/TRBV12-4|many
CASMRSSYEQYF
TGTGCCAGCATGCGGAGCTCCTACGAGCAGTACTTC
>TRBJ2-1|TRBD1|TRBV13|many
CASSLVLGQGYNEQFF
TGTGCCAGCAGCTTAGTGTTGGGACAGGGGTACAATGAGCAGTTCTTC
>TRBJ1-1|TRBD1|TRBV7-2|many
CASWKDRGGTEAFF
TGTGCCAGTTGGAAGGACAGGGGTGGGACTGAAGCTTTCTTT
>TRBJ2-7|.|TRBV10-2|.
CASSEEARGTYEQYF
TGCGCCAGCAGTGAGGAGGCACGGGGCACCTACGAGCAGTACTTC
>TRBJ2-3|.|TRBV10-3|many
CAISEQNGVTDTQYF
TGTGCCATCAGTGAGCAAAACGGAGTCACAGATACGCAGTATTTT
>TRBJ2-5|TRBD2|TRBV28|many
CASSPPRLASQETQYF
TGTGCCAGCAGTCCCCCGAGACTAGCGTCCCAAGAGACCCAGTACTTC
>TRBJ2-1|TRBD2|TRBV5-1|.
CASSLEFGGRTNNEQFF
TGCGCCAGCAGCTTGGAATTCGGCGGGAGGACCAACAATGAGCAGTTCTTC
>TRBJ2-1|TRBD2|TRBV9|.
CASSSSGTSTDEQFF
TGTGCCAGCAGCTCGTCCGGGACTAGCACCGATGAGCAGTTCTTC
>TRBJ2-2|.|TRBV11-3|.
CASRQRGANTGELFF
TGTGCCAGCCGTCAGAGGGGGGCGAACACCGGGGAGCTGTTTTTT
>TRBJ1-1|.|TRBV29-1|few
CSAVTTGFDTEAFF
TGCAGCGCCGTAACGACAGGATTTGACACTGAAGCTTTCTTT
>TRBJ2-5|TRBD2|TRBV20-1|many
CSGPRLAGVETQYF
TGCAGTGGTCCCCGACTAGCGGGAGTCGAGACCCAGTACTTC
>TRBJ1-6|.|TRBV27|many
CASSFLRQINNSPLHF
TGTGCCAGCAGTTTCCTCCGACAGATTAATAATTCACCCCTCCACTTT
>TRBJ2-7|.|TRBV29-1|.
CSVGGARGGVDEQYF
TGCAGCGTTGGGGGAGCAAGGGGTGGTGTGGACGAGCAGTACTTC
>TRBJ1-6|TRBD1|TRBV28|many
CASQGASSYNSPLHF
TGTGCCAGTCAGGGGGCAAGCTCCTATAATTCACCCCTCCACTTT
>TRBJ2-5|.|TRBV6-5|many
CASSLQGRGQETQYF
TGTGCCAGCAGTTTACAGGGAAGAGGCCAAGAGACCCAGTACTTC
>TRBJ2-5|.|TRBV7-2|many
CASSSRRGQETQYF
TGTGCCAGCAGCTCTCGACGCGGGCAAGAGACCCAGTACTTC
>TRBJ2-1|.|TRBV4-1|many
CASSQEGQNYNEQFF
TGCGCCAGCAGCCAAGAGGGGCAGAATTACAATGAGCAGTTCTTC
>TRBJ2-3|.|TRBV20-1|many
CSASLDTQYF
TGCAGTGCTAGTCTAGATACGCAGTATTTT
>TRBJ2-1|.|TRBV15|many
CATNSPDHSYNEQFF
TGTGCCACCAATTCCCCGGACCACTCCTACAATGAGCAGTTCTTC
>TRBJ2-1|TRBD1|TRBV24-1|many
CATSDPGTGNNEQFF
TGTGCCACCAGTGATCCCGGGACAGGGAACAATGAGCAGTTCTTC
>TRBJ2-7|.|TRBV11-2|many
CASSLDVAGAPYEQYF
TGTGCCAGCAGCTTAGATGTGGCGGGGGCGCCGTACGAGCAGTACTTC
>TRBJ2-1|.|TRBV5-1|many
CASSLYSSSYNEQFF
TGCGCCAGCAGCTTGTACAGTAGCTCCTACAATGAGCAGTTCTTC
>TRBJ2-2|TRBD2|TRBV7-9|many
CASSPLAGMNTGELFF
TGTGCCAGCAGCCCCCTAGCGGGAATGAACACCGGGGAGCTGTTTTTT
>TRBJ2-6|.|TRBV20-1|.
CSAKQGSSGANVLTF
TGCAGTGCTAAGCAGGGGAGCTCTGGGGCCAACGTCCTGACTTTC
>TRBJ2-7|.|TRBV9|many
CASSVGSSTSYEQYF
TGTGCCAGCAGCGTAGGCTCCTCGACTAGCTACGAGCAGTACTTC
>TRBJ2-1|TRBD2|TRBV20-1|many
CSARNPGGPGEEQFF
TGCAGTGCTCGGAACCCGGGAGGGCCAGGGGAGGAGCAGTTCTTC
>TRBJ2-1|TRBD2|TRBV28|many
CATGGSHTEQFF
TGTGCCACGGGAGGGTCCCATACGGAGCAGTTCTTC
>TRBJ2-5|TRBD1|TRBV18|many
CASSPRDRAYQETQYF
TGTGCCAGCTCACCAAGGGACAGGGCGTACCAAGAGACCCAGTACTTC